This T cell receptor beta chain was observed in a study of cytomegalovirus exposure and HLA in healthy donors. V gave up 1 base and J gave up 2 bases; unmatched junction bases: 2. Germline V lookup: CDR1 LGHNA, CDR2 YNFKEQ. The CDR3 has 14 residues. This PCR relied on a set of 60 Vbeta primers and 13 Jbeta primers. Libraries were prepared by immunoSEQ multiplex PCR; TCRdb keeps only in-frame clonotypes and omits some of them. The data hold about 170,000 clones, with roughly 80% observed a single time. The genes are TRBV4-2 and TRBJ2-7, with 7 bases aligning to TRBD1. Sequencing was performed on PBMCs. This TCR was sampled from a male donor in good health and CMV-seronegative. The CDR3 region has the DNA TGTGCCAGCAGCCAAGCGGGACAGACCTACGAGCAGTACTTC. Translation: CASSQAGQTYEQYF.